Shown below are 25 T cell receptor beta chains from a single sample sequenced in a study of blood T cells in healthy people across ages. Sample-barcoded 5' priming and a J-beta primer mix drove a second PCR of about 6 to 11 cycles. MiXCR, run by TCRdb on the 5' RACE reads, gives a single entry per CDR3 protein. This table holds about 800,000 distinct CDR3 sequences, 25% found once. These same records also appear under a second study, on T cells of mothers and their children.

The sequencing input was blood. Receptors were obtained from a boy aged 5-17 years in good health.

The chain combines TRBV4-3 with TRBJ1-4, with a tentative D call TRBD1 (6 bases). The ends were cut back, 0 bases at V and 3 bases at J, with 8 bases in the middle. Germline V gives CDR1 LGHNA, CDR2 YSLEER. The CDR3 is 15 residues long. The CDR3 DNA is TGCGCCAGCAGCCAAGATGAGGGGGCTAATGAAAAACTGTTTTTT. Translated: CASSQDEGANEKLFF.

The V and J genes are TRBV4-3 and TRBJ2-7, with no clear D. This CDR3 region has 15 residues. Germline CDR1 LGHNA, CDR2 YSLEER. Trimming stripped 0 bases from V and 0 bases from J, with 9 bases between. DNA of the CDR3: TGCGCCAGCAGCCAAGAAAAAACTGACTCCTACGAGCAGTACTTC. Encoded protein: CASSQEKTDSYEQYF.

The chain has TRBV19 and TRBJ1-4, with D perhaps TRBD1 (6 bases). From germline, CDR1 is LNHDA and CDR2 SQIVND (reference sequence). The CDR3 loop spans 14 amino acids. Deletions cut 8 bases from V and 4 bases from J, with 14 bases between. The CDR3 bases are TGTGCCAGTGGAAAAACAGGGATTAATGAAAAACTGTTTTTT. Its protein product is CASGKTGINEKLFF.

This clonotype came up a few times. This chain joins TRBV6-1 and TRBJ2-3; the match to TRBD2 covers 9 bases. Germline trimming cut 2 bases from V and 1 base from J; bases unmatched to any gene: 1. CDR1 and CDR2 (germline): MNHNS, SASEGT. The length of the CDR3 is 15 residues. The CDR3 nucleotides read TGTGCCAGCAGTGAACAGCGGGGGGGCACAGATACGCAGTATTTT. Translating it yields CASSEQRGGTDTQYF.

The chain uses TRBV20-1 and TRBJ2-5; 8 nucleotides agree with TRBD2. The V and J ends lost 2 bases and 6 bases, in that order; junction bases with no gene match: 5. Germline lookup yields CDR1 DFQATT and CDR2 SNEGSKA (reference sequence). This CDR3 region has 13 residues. The CDR3 spells CSARRGGRKTQYF. CDR3 in DNA: TGCAGTGCTAGACGGGGGGGCCGAAAGACCCAGTACTTC.

The rearrangement uses TRBV6-1 and TRBJ2-5; tentatively, D is TRBD2 (6 bases). The CDR3 is made up of 13 amino acids. Deletions cut 8 bases from V and 5 bases from J, with 15 bases between. CDR1 MNHNS and CDR2 SASEGT come from the germline V gene. DNA for the CDR3: TGTGCCAGCGGCCGCGGGGTTCGGGAGACCCAGTACTTC. This translates into CASGRGVRETQYF.

The gene calls are TRBV5-6 and TRBJ2-4, with unresolved D. Trimming left V 3 bases short and J 0 bases short, with 13 bases between. Germline CDR1 reads SGHDT; CDR2 reads YYEEEE. There are 16 residues in the CDR3. The CDR3 region has the DNA TGTGCCAGCAGCTCCCAAACAGCTTTAGCCAAAAACATTCAGTACTTC. Translation: CASSSQTALAKNIQYF.

This clonotype was picked up a small number of times. J is TRBJ2-3 and V is TRBV4-3; no clear D. CDR1 is LGHNA and CDR2 is YSLEER in the germline V gene. This CDR3 spans 15 amino acids. V was pared by 4 bases and J by 2 bases, with 13 bases between. Written as DNA, the CDR3 is TGCGCCAGCAGCCTGAACCTGCGATCCACAGATACGCAGTATTTT. This gives the protein CASSLNLRSTDTQYF.

The chain uses TRBV6-1 and TRBJ2-2; no clear D. The CDR3 runs to 15 residues. V shed 7 bases and J shed 4 bases, with 16 bases lying between them. Germline assignment: CDR1 MNHNS and CDR2 SASEGT. In DNA form, the CDR3 reads TGTGCCAGCACCCCTGTCCAGCGAACCACCGGGGAGCTGTTTTTT. This encodes CASTPVQRTTGELFF.

This clonotype showed up just a few times. The chain has TRBV12-3 or TRBV12-4 and TRBJ1-4, with D possibly matching TRBD1 (6 bases). CDR3 length: 14 residues. V was shortened by 6 bases and J by 9 bases, with 17 bases between the two germline ends. CDR3 DNA sequence: TGTGCCAGCAGCTATACTACAGGGTTGAAAAAACTGTTTTTT. This codes for CASSYTTGLKKLFF.

Comments on this clonotype: Being one base from a much bigger clone, this may be a read error. The gene calls are TRBV7-2 and TRBJ1-2; 7 positions match TRBD1. Germline V CDR1 and CDR2: SGHTA, FQGNSA. The CDR3 length is 13 residues. This CDR3 reads CASSLGQNYGCTF. CDR3 coding DNA: TGTGCCAGCAGCTTGGGACAGAACTATGGCTGCACCTTC.

This chain connects TRBV19 to TRBJ2-7, with 7 bases fitting TRBD2. V lost 3 bases and J lost 6; bases outside the gene matches: 2. The CDR3 spans 12 residues. CDR1 and CDR2 from the germline V gene are LNHDA and SQIVND (reference sequence). The CDR3 protein is CASSMGGTEQYF. DNA for the CDR3: TGTGCCAGTAGTATGGGGGGGACCGAGCAGTACTTC.

This clonotype has just a few counts. The rearrangement joins TRBV29-1 to TRBJ2-5, with TRBD1 matching 7 bases. With the DNA end fitting TRBJ2-1 better, the J assignment may be wrong. Germline CDR1 SQVTM, CDR2 ANQGSEA. The CDR3 sequence is 14 residues long. CDR3 residues: CSVTPGTVYNEQFF. The CDR3, as DNA: TGCAGCGTTACGCCCGGGACAGTATACAATGAGCAGTTCTTC.

The CDR3 region has the DNA TGCAGTGCTGAGAGGGGGGCGGTGACAGATACGCAGTATTTT. This gives the protein CSAERGAVTDTQYF. The rearrangement joins TRBV20-1 to TRBJ2-3, with D perhaps matching TRBD1 or TRBD2 (6 bases each). The CDR3 sequence is 14 residues long. Germline assignment: CDR1 DFQATT and CDR2 SNEGSKA (reference sequence). V was pared by 5 bases and J by 3 bases, with 15 bases between.

V is TRBV29-1 and J is TRBJ2-7; 8 nucleotides match TRBD1. V trimming: 2 bases; J trimming: 3 bases; junction bases outside the gene matches: 18. This CDR3 is built from 18 residues. The germline CDR1 and CDR2 sequences are SQVTM and ANQGSEA. The CDR3 sequence is CSVEIWTGPEGGFYEQYF. CDR3 DNA sequence: TGCAGCGTTGAAATTTGGACAGGGCCAGAGGGAGGCTTCTACGAGCAGTACTTC.

This clonotype has just a few counts. This chain links TRBV5-1 with TRBJ2-3, with a weak D call TRBD2 (5 bases). Germline values: CDR1 SGHRS, CDR2 YFSETQ. This CDR3 spans 17 amino acids. V lost 0 bases and J lost 3, with 17 bases in between. Written as DNA, the CDR3 is TGCGCCAGCAGCTTGGTTACCACCGAGGGCGGGACAGATACGCAGTATTTT. Translated: CASSLVTTEGGTDTQYF. The complete variable domain, with remaining parts taken from reference TRBV5-1 and TRBJ2-3, reads KAGVTQTPRYLIKTRGQQVTLSCSPISGHRSVSWYQQTPGQGLQFLFEYFSETQRNKGNFPGRFSGRQFSNSRSEMNVSTLELGDSALYLCASSLVTTEGGTDTQYFGPGTRLTVL.

The rearrangement uses TRBV5-1 and TRBJ2-3; D ambiguous. Trimming shortened V by 6 bases and J by 4 bases, and 18 bases separated the two germline ends. The germline V gene encodes CDR1 SGHRS and CDR2 YFSETQ. CDR3 length equals 15 residues. The CDR3 DNA sequence: TGCGCCAGCAACCCTTTCGGGCAGAGCGCAGATACGCAGTATTTT. As protein: CASNPFGQSADTQYF. Using reference TRBV5-1 and TRBJ2-3 for the parts outside the CDR3, the full variable domain is KAGVTQTPRYLIKTRGQQVTLSCSPISGHRSVSWYQQTPGQGLQFLFEYFSETQRNKGNFPGRFSGRQFSNSRSEMNVSTLELGDSALYLCASNPFGQSADTQYFGPGTRLTVL.

The chain uses TRBV6-5 and TRBJ2-5; 15 positions match TRBD2. TRBJ2-7 matches the DNA end more closely, so the J call is doubtful. Germline CDR1 and CDR2: MNHEY and SVGAGI. This CDR3 comprises 18 residues. The DNA for the CDR3 is TGTGCCAGCAGTTCGTTGGGGACTAGCGGGGGGTCACCCTACGAGCAGTACTTC. It is translated as CASSSLGTSGGSPYEQYF.

The chain carries TRBV29-1 and TRBJ2-5, with 7 bases identical to TRBD1. Germline assignment: CDR1 SQVTM and CDR2 ANQGSEA. V lost 6 bases, J lost 1 base, and 8 bases stayed unmatched. The CDR3 has 14 residues. The DNA for the CDR3 is TGCAGCGTGGCACGAGGGACAGCCCAAGAGACCCAGTACTTC. Residues: CSVARGTAQETQYF.

This clonotype occurred a few times. The chain links TRBV28 to TRBJ2-7; unclear D gene. Per the germline V gene, CDR1 is MDHEN and CDR2 is SYDVKM. The CDR3 loop spans 14 amino acids. V gave up 3 bases and J gave up 0 bases, with 9 bases separating them. The CDR3: CASSLGKSSYEQYF. As DNA, the CDR3 is TGTGCCAGCAGTTTGGGTAAGAGCTCCTACGAGCAGTACTTC.

This clonotype was seen a handful of times. V is TRBV6-5 and J is TRBJ2-1; 7 nucleotides agree with TRBD2. CDR1 is MNHEY and CDR2 is SVGAGI in the germline V gene. This CDR3 has 14 amino acids. The V gene end was trimmed by 11 bases and the J gene end by 1 base; junction bases not matched to a gene: 8. The CDR3 loop is CAGSGSGSYNEQFF. The CDR3, as DNA: TGTGCCGGTAGCGGGTCAGGGTCCTACAATGAGCAGTTCTTC.

This sequence joins TRBV7-9 and TRBJ1-2; 8 bases map to TRBD1. Germline V CDR1 and CDR2: SEHNR, FQNEAQ (reference sequence). J lost 0 bases, V lost 5 bases, and 5 bases had no gene match. CDR3 size: 15 residues. CDR3 sequence (DNA): TGTGCCAGCAGCCCCGGACAGGGACCTAACTATGGCTACACCTTC. The encoded protein is CASSPGQGPNYGYTF.

This clonotype showed up just a few times. The chain couples TRBV7-6 to TRBJ2-3; TRBD2 matches 9 bases. There are 14 residues in the CDR3. Germline V gene data show CDR1 as SGHVS and CDR2 as FNYEAQ. Trimming at V came to 5 bases and at J to 14 bases, leaving 14 bases not matched to a gene. This chain's CDR3 is CASSPGLATHRMYF. DNA for the CDR3: TGTGCCAGCAGCCCAGGACTAGCGACCCACAGGATGTATTTT.

In this sample, this clonotype turned up a few times. The chain uses TRBV28 and TRBJ2-7; tentatively, D is TRBD1 or TRBD2 (6 bases each). Per germline, CDR1 MDHEN and CDR2 SYDVKM. This CDR3 is built from 16 residues. Trimming stripped 7 bases from V and 5 bases from J, with 24 bases between. The CDR3 loop reads CASTKGGLKTRNEQYF. The CDR3 bases are TGTGCCAGCACCAAGGGGGGCCTCAAGACCAGGAACGAGCAGTACTTC.

V is TRBV11-2 and J is TRBJ2-1; D gene ambiguous. Germline V gene lookup returns CDR1 SGHAT and CDR2 FQNNGV. The CDR3 is made up of 13 amino acids. Trimming took off 7 bases at V and 2 bases at J, with 9 bases between the two ends. The CDR3 DNA reads as TGTGCCAGCACAGGACCGACCTACAATGAGCAGTTCTTC. Translating gives CASTGPTYNEQFF.